The T cell receptor (beta chain) under discussion was sequenced for a study of blood T cell repertoires in COVID-19. The CDR3 consists of 14 residues. The germline V gene encodes CDR1 SGHRS and CDR2 YFSETQ. V was shortened by 0 bases and J by 2 bases, with 8 bases between the two germline ends. Repertoires were generated with immunoSEQ multiplex PCR, while TCRdb's copy carries only in-frame clones and drops some. The repertoire includes just under 60,000 clones, around four fifths of them detected once, and around an eighth sits in the top ten. The table lists this clone with a few counts. Sequencing used peripheral blood. The source is a man older than 75 with acute or convalescent COVID-19. The chain uses TRBV5-1 and TRBJ2-5, with D possibly being TRBD1 (6 bases). CDR3: CASSLEDRQETQYF. CDR3 nucleotides: TGCGCCAGCAGCTTGGAGGACAGACAAGAGACCCAGTACTTC.